This passage covers 27 T cell receptor beta chains from one sample sequenced in a study of blood T cell repertoires in COVID-19. TCRdb keeps only in-frame clones here, not all; method: immunoSEQ multiplex PCR. This sample yields under 200,000 clones, of which 80% are seen a single time; 6.5% to 8% belongs to the top ten. Specimen: peripheral blood. These receptors were taken from a man in his 70s with active or convalescent COVID-19.

This clone was detected once. The rearrangement links TRBV19 to TRBJ1-3; D is undetermined. Deletions cut 5 bases from V and 3 bases from J, with 17 bases between. The CDR3 extends over 16 amino acids. The germline V gene has CDR1 LNHDA and CDR2 SQIVND (reference sequence). CDR3 sequence reads: CASSAQTASRGNTIYF. The CDR3 DNA sequence: TGTGCCAGTAGTGCGCAGACTGCCTCTCGTGGAAACACCATATATTTT.

The chain combines TRBV4-1 with TRBJ1-1; D perhaps matches TRBD1 (5 bases). The CDR3 covers 15 residues. Between the trimmed V and J ends, which lost 0 bases and 1 base, there was a span of 9 bases. Looked up from germline, CDR1 is MGHRA and CDR2 is YSYEKL. The CDR3 DNA is TGCGCCAGCAGCCAAGACTACAGGTCGAACACTGAAGCTTTCTTT. This translates into CASSQDYRSNTEAFF.

This clone was observed a few times. V gene TRBV7-6 combines with J gene TRBJ2-2, with 12 bases that match TRBD2. The CDR3 is made up of 16 amino acids. J lost 7 bases, V lost 5 bases, and 8 bases had no gene match. In germline, CDR1 is SGHVS, CDR2 FNYEAQ. Here the CDR3 reads CASSPRASGGDGELFF. The CDR3 coding sequence is TGTGCCAGCAGCCCTCGCGCTAGCGGGGGGGACGGGGAGCTGTTTTTT.

J is TRBJ1-3 and V is TRBV3-1 (or the pseudogene TRBV3-2); no reliable D call. V gave up 2 bases and J gave up 0 bases, with 8 bases separating them. From germline, CDR1 is LGHDT and CDR2 YNNKEL (reference sequence). There are 15 residues in the CDR3. CDR3 in DNA: TGTGCCAGCAGCCAAAATTTCCTCTCTGGAAACACCATATATTTT. Translating gives CASSQNFLSGNTIYF.

The CDR3 DNA is TGTGCCAGCAGCGGCCCGGACAGGGGGAATAATGAAAAACTGTTTTTT. Translated: CASSGPDRGNNEKLFF. The chain links TRBV21-1 to TRBJ1-4; the table calls TRBD1, which could not be checked here. TRBV21-1 is listed as a pseudogene. This CDR3 has 16 residues.

The V and J genes are TRBV7-2 and TRBJ2-5, with D tentatively TRBD1 (5 bases). This CDR3 comprises 14 residues. Germline V CDR1 and CDR2: SGHTA, FQGNSA. V was clipped by 5 bases and J by 5 bases, with 15 bases between them. CDR3 sequence: CASSQQADGETQYF. In DNA, the CDR3 is TGTGCCAGCAGCCAACAGGCGGACGGGGAGACCCAGTACTTC.

This clone is a singleton in its sample. V and J are TRBV2 and TRBJ1-5, with D perhaps matching TRBD1 (6 bases). This CDR3 has 17 amino acids. Trimming took 0 bases from V and 6 from J, leaving 18 bases between them. The germline gives CDR1 SNHLY, CDR2 FYNNEI. Here the CDR3 DNA reads TGTGCCAGCAGTGAAGCGCTTCAGGGGAGGGAGTTTCAGCCCCAGCATTTT. Protein sequence: CASSEALQGREFQPQHF.

V and J are TRBV2 and TRBJ2-7; D perhaps matches TRBD2 (5 bases). This CDR3 has 14 residues. From germline, CDR1 is SNHLY and CDR2 FYNNEI. Between the trimmed V and J ends, which lost 6 bases and 3 bases, there was a span of 15 bases. CDR3: CASRSSEAVYEQYF. The CDR3 DNA reads as TGTGCCAGCAGGAGTTCGGAGGCCGTCTACGAGCAGTACTTC.

This clone was seen once. This chain joins TRBV19 and TRBJ1-6; TRBD1 agrees at 8 bases. J was trimmed by 4 bases and V by 6 bases; bases with no gene match: 5. The V gene's germline CDR1 is LNHDA and CDR2 SQIVND (reference sequence). This CDR3 spans 15 amino acids. The CDR3 DNA follows: TGTGCCAGTAGCCCGGACAGGGCGTATAATTCACCCCTCCACTTT. This codes for CASSPDRAYNSPLHF. The full variable domain, in which reference TRBV19 and TRBJ1-6 provide the parts outside the CDR3, is DGGITQSPKYLFRKEGQNVTLSCEQNLNHDAMYWYRQDPGQGLRLIYYSQIVNDFQKGDIAEGYSVSREKKESFPLTVTSAQKNPTAFYLCASSPDRAYNSPLHFGNGTRLTVT.

CDR3 residues: CAISDGGTVNTEAFF. CDR3 sequence (DNA): TGTGCCATCAGTGATGGCGGGACTGTGAACACTGAAGCTTTCTTT. J is TRBJ1-1 and V is TRBV10-3; D is perhaps TRBD1 (5 bases). The CDR3 is 15 residues long. From germline, CDR1 is ENHRY and CDR2 SYGVKD. Trimming took off 3 bases at V and 0 bases at J, with 11 bases between the two ends.

This chain uses TRBV7-2 with TRBJ2-1; 7 bases match TRBD2. This CDR3 contains 15 residues. From germline, CDR1 is SGHTA and CDR2 FQGNSA. Germline trimming cut 5 bases from V and 8 bases from J; bases unmatched to any gene: 12. CDR3 protein: CASSRAGGGGDEQFF. The CDR3 DNA sequence: TGTGCCAGCAGCCGGGCCGGCGGGGGAGGGGATGAGCAGTTCTTC.

In regard to this clone: A much more abundant neighbour one base away suggests this may be a read error. This CDR3 is also generated by other DNA sequences in the sample. The chain has TRBV25-1 and TRBJ1-2; no firm D call. The CDR3 contains 11 residues. V was shortened by 1 base and J by 7 bases, with 4 bases between the two germline ends. CDR1 MGHDK and CDR2 SYGVNS come from the germline V gene. The CDR3 sequence: CASSESLGYTF. CDR3 sequence (DNA): TGTGCCAGCAGTGAATCTCTTGGCTACACCTTC.

The rearrangement links TRBV29-1 to TRBJ1-4; 9 bases agree with TRBD1. After removal of 6 bases from V and 8 bases from J, the junction contained 4 bases not matched to a gene. The CDR3 length is 12 residues. Germline values: CDR1 SQVTM, CDR2 ANQGSEA. CDR3 sequence (DNA): TGCAGCGTAAGGACAGGGGCGGAAAAACTGTTTTTT. As protein: CSVRTGAEKLFF.

This chain uses TRBV7-2 with TRBJ1-6, with unresolved D. Germline lookup yields CDR1 SGHTA and CDR2 FQGNSA. Trimming left V 5 bases short and J 7 bases short, with 6 bases between. The CDR3 is 12 amino acids. The CDR3, as DNA: TGTGCCAGCAGCATTAGAAATTCACCCCTCCACTTT. Encoded protein: CASSIRNSPLHF.

This clone came up a few times. The rearrangement uses TRBV30 and TRBJ1-4; TRBD1 matches 8 bases. This CDR3 is built from 14 residues. V was pared by 4 bases and J by 8 bases, with 9 bases of the junction left unmatched. The germline V gene encodes CDR1 GTSNPN and CDR2 SVGIG (reference sequence). The CDR3: CAWNPGTGGEKLFF. For the CDR3, the DNA is TGTGCCTGGAATCCCGGGACAGGTGGCGAAAAACTGTTTTTT.

The gene calls are TRBV24-1 and TRBJ2-2, with D tentatively TRBD1 (6 bases). Trimming took 3 bases from V and 7 from J, leaving 14 bases between them. The CDR3 covers 15 residues. Germline V lookup: CDR1 KGHDR, CDR2 SFDVKD. The DNA for the CDR3 is TGTGCCACCAGTGATCCCTATGAAGGGGGCGGGGAGCTGTTTTTT. Translation gives CATSDPYEGGGELFF.

This chain links TRBV11-2 with TRBJ1-1; 9 positions match TRBD1. This CDR3 has 14 amino acids. With V trimmed by 7 bases and J by 4 bases, 7 bases remained unmatched. Germline CDR1 SGHAT, CDR2 FQNNGV. CDR3 loop: CASTMTGGSTEAFF. The DNA of the CDR3 is TGTGCCAGCACCATGACAGGGGGATCCACTGAAGCTTTCTTT. Full variable domain (missing parts from reference TRBV11-2 and TRBJ1-1): EAGVAQSPRYKIIEKRQSVAFWCNPISGHATLYWYQQILGQGPKLLIQFQNNGVVDDSQLPKDRFSAERLKGVDSTLKIQPAKLEDSAVYLCASTMTGGSTEAFFGQGTRLTVV.

V gene TRBV6-6 combines with J gene TRBJ1-6; D is perhaps TRBD1 (6 bases). Germline V gives CDR1 MNHNY, CDR2 SVGAGI (reference sequence). The CDR3 contains 14 residues. Trimming pared 6 bases from V and 5 bases from J, leaving 11 bases between. DNA for the CDR3: TGTGCCAGCAGGGCTCAGGGGAATAATTCACCCCTCCACTTT. Translation: CASRAQGNNSPLHF.

The rearrangement joins TRBV27 to TRBJ1-5; 7 bases match TRBD1. Germline V gene lookup returns CDR1 MNHEY and CDR2 SMNVEV (reference sequence). The CDR3 contains 13 residues. Trimming at V came to 6 bases and at J to 7 bases, leaving 6 bases not matched to a gene. The CDR3 loop reads CASRQGKGQPQHF. CDR3 DNA sequence: TGTGCCAGCAGACAGGGGAAAGGCCAGCCCCAGCATTTT.

The rearrangement links TRBV5-1 to TRBJ2-1; 11 nucleotides line up with TRBD1. The length of the CDR3 is 16 residues. Germline CDR1 reads SGHRS; CDR2 reads YFSETQ. The junction had 10 bases not matched to a gene; V was cut back by 4 bases and J by 7 bases. CDR3 amino acids: CASSTWTGGKGNEQFF. The CDR3, as DNA: TGCGCCAGCAGCACTTGGACAGGGGGCAAGGGGAATGAGCAGTTCTTC.

The rearrangement uses TRBV4-3 and TRBJ2-1; 8 bases fit TRBD1. Germline V gene data show CDR1 as LGHNA and CDR2 as YSLEER. V lost 3 bases to trimming and J lost 4 bases; unmatched junction nucleotides: 5. This CDR3 has 15 amino acids. Here the CDR3 DNA reads TGCGCCAGCAGCCAGTCCGGACAGGGATACAATGAGCAGTTCTTC. This codes for CASSQSGQGYNEQFF.

The chain has TRBV6-2 or TRBV6-3 and TRBJ1-2; D not resolved. The ends were cut back, 6 bases at V and 4 bases at J, with 9 bases in the middle. CDR1 and CDR2 (germline): MNHEY, SVGEGT. The CDR3 runs 12 residues. Here the CDR3 reads CASSFVVYGYTF. As DNA, the CDR3 is TGTGCCAGCAGCTTCGTAGTCTATGGCTACACCTTC.

V and J are TRBV6-6 and TRBJ1-4, with D possibly TRBD1 on 6 matching bases. This CDR3 contains 14 residues. The V end lost 5 bases, the J end lost 7 bases, and 14 bases lay between the germline ends. Germline CDR1 is MNHNY and CDR2 is SVGAGI (reference sequence). This CDR3 is CASSRQGSGEKLFF. CDR3 coding DNA: TGTGCCAGCAGTAGGCAGGGGTCCGGTGAAAAACTGTTTTTT.

The J gene is TRBJ2-5, the V gene TRBV5-4; D might be TRBD2 (6 bases). Germline CDR1 reads SGHNT; CDR2 reads YYREEE (reference sequence). The CDR3 runs to 14 residues. Trimming pared 7 bases from V and 1 base from J, leaving 14 bases between. The CDR3, as DNA: TGTGCCAGCGGGGGGAGAGACCCCCAAGAGACCCAGTACTTC. It encodes CASGGRDPQETQYF.

This clone was detected only a few times. The chain employs TRBV30 and TRBJ1-5, with D unclear. The CDR3 has 14 amino acids. V lost 0 bases to trimming and J lost 7 bases, with 13 bases between them. The germline V gene encodes CDR1 GTSNPN and CDR2 SVGIG (reference sequence). The CDR3 DNA sequence: TGTGCCTGGAGTGTACCCCCCCAACGGCAGCCCCAGCATTTT. This gives the protein CAWSVPPQRQPQHF.

This chain joins TRBV5-1 and TRBJ2-3; weak D call: TRBD2 (5 bases). Germline V CDR1 and CDR2: SGHRS, YFSETQ. CDR3 length: 15 amino acids. The V gene lost 2 bases and the J gene lost 2 bases, with 12 bases spanning the gap. As DNA, the CDR3 is TGCGCCAGCAGCTTCAGCGGCAAATACACAGATACGCAGTATTTT. Residues: CASSFSGKYTDTQYF. Variable domain in full (rest from reference TRBV5-1 and TRBJ2-3): KAGVTQTPRYLIKTRGQQVTLSCSPISGHRSVSWYQQTPGQGLQFLFEYFSETQRNKGNFPGRFSGRQFSNSRSEMNVSTLELGDSALYLCASSFSGKYTDTQYFGPGTRLTVL.

The CDR3 sequence: CASSIRSYGYTF. The CDR3 bases are TGTGCCAGTAGTATCAGGTCGTATGGCTACACCTTC. This chain joins TRBV19 and TRBJ1-2; D gene uncertain. The CDR3 has 12 amino acids. V was shortened by 3 bases and J by 5 bases, with 7 bases between the two germline ends. Looked up from germline, CDR1 is LNHDA and CDR2 is SQIVND (reference sequence). Drawing the rest from reference TRBV19 and TRBJ1-2, the complete variable domain is DGGITQSPKYLFRKEGQNVTLSCEQNLNHDAMYWYRQDPGQGLRLIYYSQIVNDFQKGDIAEGYSVSREKKESFPLTVTSAQKNPTAFYLCASSIRSYGYTFGSGTRLTVV.